In this sample, the clone carrying this TCR beta chain turned up many times. Authors' analysis steps: For nucleated cells, counts were estimated from reference gene primer amplification. Sequencing was performed with immunoSEQ multiplex PCR; in TCRdb, only in-frame clones are kept and a portion is missing. D and trimming come from the DNA, and the V and J calls and clone size come from that table. The sample has about 53,000 clones, around nine tenths seen once; the top ten hold approximately 3.9%. This sample stems from a study of blood T cell repertoires in COVID-19. The CDR3 covers 15 residues. The rearrangement links TRBV7-5 to TRBJ2-7; the table's TRBD1 call for D was not verified on the DNA. TRBV7-5 is annotated as a pseudogene. Sequencing was done on a sample of peripheral blood. This receptor was identified in a man in his forties or fifties with acute or convalescent COVID-19. CDR3 DNA sequence: TGTGCCAGAAGCTTAGGTGGCAGGGCGTCCTACGAGCAGTACTTC. Its translation is CARSLGGRASYEQYF.